This entry lists 32 T cell receptor beta chains sequenced from one sample in a study of response to subunit inactivated influenza vaccine. TCRdb independently ran MiXCR on the RT-PCR reads; one entry per CDR3 protein. This sample has around 850,000 distinct CDR3 sequences, with around 20% found just once. This sample comprised PBMCs from blood, obtained around 5 days after vaccination. These receptor sequences come from a man aged 45-60 years who received an inactivated influenza vaccine.

This clonotype has at least ten counts. Written as DNA, the CDR3 is TGCAGTGTTCCGAGGACTAGCGGGGCGAATGAGCAGTTCTTC. The encoded protein is CSVPRTSGANEQFF. This chain links TRBV20-1 with TRBJ2-1; 12 nucleotides agree with TRBD2. From germline, CDR1 is DFQATT and CDR2 SNEGSKA (reference sequence). V was clipped by 7 bases and J by 7 bases; unmatched bases: 8. CDR3 length: 14 amino acids.

The V and J genes are TRBV20-1 and TRBJ2-3, with no clear D. CDR3 size: 14 residues. CDR1 is DFQATT, CDR2 SNEGSKA, per germline (reference sequence). Trimming removed 4 bases at V and 5 bases at J, with 16 bases between. CDR3 nucleotides: TGCAGTGCTACTTCCCGGGCTCCAGGAGATACGCAGTATTTT. Its protein product is CSATSRAPGDTQYF.

The chain has TRBV7-2 and TRBJ2-1, with TRBD2 matching 11 bases. In germline, CDR1 is SGHTA, CDR2 FQGNSA. This CDR3 has 16 amino acids. The J segment lost 6 bases and the V segment lost 4 bases, leaving 8 bases of the junction unmatched. The CDR3 protein is CASSYNSGRAVNEQFF. CDR3 nucleotides: TGTGCCAGCAGCTATAATAGCGGGAGGGCCGTCAATGAGCAGTTCTTC.

This chain connects TRBV11-2 to TRBJ1-3, with 8 bases identical to TRBD1. This CDR3 spans 19 amino acids. The V and J ends lost 1 base and 0 bases, in that order; junction bases with no gene match: 11. The V gene's germline CDR1 is SGHAT and CDR2 FQNNGV. The CDR3 loop is CASSLGDRLTLGSGNTIYF. The DNA of the CDR3 is TGTGCCAGCAGCTTAGGGGACAGGCTCACTTTGGGCTCTGGAAACACCATATATTTT.

This clonotype has a handful of counts. This chain connects TRBV5-1 to TRBJ2-1; a weak D match, TRBD1 (6 bases). The germline V gene has CDR1 SGHRS and CDR2 YFSETQ. The CDR3 contains 16 residues. V was clipped by 4 bases and J by 0 bases, with 14 bases between them. The CDR3 is CASSPQGRNSYNEQFF. In DNA form, the CDR3 reads TGCGCCAGCAGCCCGCAGGGGCGAAACTCCTACAATGAGCAGTTCTTC.

This chain connects TRBV12-3 or TRBV12-4 to TRBJ2-1, with TRBD2 identical over 9 bases. This CDR3 spans 15 amino acids. With V trimmed by 5 bases and J by 3 bases, 5 bases remained unmatched. The CDR3 DNA reads as TGTGCCAGCAGTCCGGCGGGGGGGCACTACAATGAGCAGTTCTTC. Amino acids: CASSPAGGHYNEQFF.

The rearrangement joins TRBV7-6 to TRBJ2-1; D is ambiguous. The CDR3 loop spans 16 amino acids. V was clipped by 1 base and J by 0 bases, with 10 bases between them. The germline V gene encodes CDR1 SGHVS and CDR2 FNYEAQ. CDR3 amino acids: CASSLGATVSYNEQFF. For the CDR3, the DNA is TGTGCCAGCAGCTTAGGGGCGACGGTCTCCTACAATGAGCAGTTCTTC.

The chain has TRBV5-1 and TRBJ1-1; 10 bases are a match to TRBD1. From germline, CDR1 is SGHRS and CDR2 YFSETQ. This CDR3 has 15 residues. J gave up 4 bases and V 0 bases, and 3 bases lay outside the gene matches. CDR3 DNA sequence: TGCGCCAGCAGCTTGGCCTGGACAGGGGGCACTGAAGCTTTCTTT. This translates into CASSLAWTGGTEAFF.

The table lists this clonotype with a few counts. The chain combines TRBV11-1 with TRBJ2-1, with 9 bases identical to TRBD2. CDR3 size: 17 residues. The trim removed 5 bases at V and 8 bases at J, leaving 16 bases unmatched. The germline V gene has CDR1 SGHAT and CDR2 FQDESV (reference sequence). CDR3 DNA: TGTGCCAGCAGCAGACCGCCGGGACTAGCAGTTGTCCATGAGCAGTTCTTC. Translated, it gives CASSRPPGLAVVHEQFF.

The chain carries TRBV4-1 and TRBJ2-2; 10 positions match TRBD2. Germline assignment: CDR1 MGHRA and CDR2 YSYEKL. The J segment lost 3 bases and the V segment lost 5 bases, leaving 9 bases of the junction unmatched. This CDR3 comprises 17 residues. CDR3 amino acids: CASSTTSGLTHTGELFF. Written as DNA, the CDR3 is TGCGCCAGCAGCACGACTAGCGGGCTAACGCACACCGGGGAGCTGTTTTTT.

This clonotype has ten or more counts. The chain combines TRBV6-1 with TRBJ1-6; D not certain. Looked up from germline, CDR1 is MNHNS and CDR2 is SASEGT. V lost 6 bases, J lost 0 bases, and 6 bases lay in between. The CDR3 contains 14 residues. This CDR3 is CASRSDSYNSPLHF. The CDR3 nucleotides are TGTGCCAGCAGGTCGGACTCCTATAATTCACCCCTCCACTTT.

The rearrangement links TRBV20-1 to TRBJ2-3, with 9 bases that match TRBD2. The germline gives CDR1 DFQATT, CDR2 SNEGSKA (reference sequence). The CDR3 has 16 amino acids. With V trimmed by 0 bases and J by 1 base, 5 bases remained unmatched. This CDR3 reads CSARDPGLAGTDTQYF. DNA of the CDR3: TGCAGTGCTAGAGATCCGGGACTAGCAGGCACAGATACGCAGTATTTT.

The chain has TRBV7-2 and TRBJ2-4; D assignment may be TRBD1 or TRBD2 (5 bases each). The germline gives CDR1 SGHTA, CDR2 FQGNSA. Between the trimmed V and J ends, which lost 1 base and 10 bases, there was a span of 11 bases. The CDR3 is 13 residues long. The DNA of the CDR3 is TGTGCCAGCAGCTTAGGGGGGTTCCCTATTCAGTACTTC. This encodes CASSLGGFPIQYF. The full variable domain, completed using reference TRBV7-2 and TRBJ2-4, is GAGVSQSPSNKVTEKGKDVELRCDPISGHTALYWYRQSLGQGLEFLIYFQGNSAPDKSGLPSDRFSAERTGGSVSTLTIQRTQQEDSAVYLCASSLGGFPIQYFGAGTRLSVL.

The chain couples TRBV12-3 or TRBV12-4 to TRBJ1-2; D is unresolved. V was shortened by 5 bases and J by 0 bases, with 10 bases between the two germline ends. The CDR3 is made up of 14 amino acids. The CDR3 coding sequence is TGTGCCAGCAGTCGGACCGATGCTAACTATGGCTACACCTTC. Protein: CASSRTDANYGYTF.

The chain combines TRBV6-5 with TRBJ2-5; D remains unclear. CDR1 is MNHEY, CDR2 SVGAGI, per germline. The CDR3 runs to 14 residues. V was cut by 0 bases and J by 4 bases, with 9 bases left in between. CDR3 DNA sequence: TGTGCCAGCAGTTACTCGTTGCTGGGAGAGACCCAGTACTTC. It is translated as CASSYSLLGETQYF.

This clonotype has only a few counts. This chain joins TRBV5-1 and TRBJ2-3, with 7 bases identical to TRBD2. V lost 0 bases and J lost 3; bases outside the gene matches: 4. In germline, CDR1 is SGHRS, CDR2 YFSETQ. CDR3 length: 15 amino acids. The CDR3, as DNA: TGCGCCAGCAGCTTGGGTACTAGCGCAACAGATACGCAGTATTTT. Residues: CASSLGTSATDTQYF.

This chain connects TRBV20-1 to TRBJ1-4; 7 nucleotides line up with TRBD1. Germline V lookup: CDR1 DFQATT, CDR2 SNEGSKA (reference sequence). The CDR3 is made up of 15 amino acids. Losses at the gene ends were 0 bases for V and 8 bases for J; bases not matched to a gene: 9. CDR3 protein: CSARDPAGGREKLFF. The CDR3 DNA reads TGCAGTGCTAGAGATCCGGCAGGGGGAAGGGAAAAACTGTTTTTT.

This clonotype was observed a handful of times. This chain connects TRBV5-1 to TRBJ2-4; 9 bases are a match to TRBD1. From germline, CDR1 is SGHRS and CDR2 YFSETQ. The V and J ends lost 0 bases and 1 base, in that order; junction bases with no gene match: 8. This CDR3 has 18 residues. CDR3 region: CASSLVGRTGVAKNIQYF. The CDR3 DNA is TGCGCCAGCAGCTTGGTCGGCAGGACAGGGGTGGCCAAAAACATTCAGTACTTC.

The chain employs TRBV6-5 and TRBJ1-2; D is unclear. CDR3 length equals 12 residues. Germline CDR1 and CDR2: MNHEY and SVGAGI. Trimming pared 2 bases from V and 8 bases from J, leaving 9 bases between. This CDR3 reads CASSYGAGGYTF. Written as DNA, the CDR3 is TGTGCCAGCAGTTACGGTGCGGGGGGCTACACCTTC.

This rearrangement joins TRBV5-1 to TRBJ2-1; TRBD2 matches 10 bases. Looked up from germline, CDR1 is SGHRS and CDR2 is YFSETQ. V lost 0 bases to trimming and J lost 7 bases; unmatched junction nucleotides: 10. The CDR3 consists of 17 residues. This CDR3 reads CASSLGLAGVGTNEQFF. The CDR3 DNA sequence: TGCGCCAGCAGCTTGGGGCTAGCGGGAGTAGGCACGAATGAGCAGTTCTTC.

The chain couples TRBV20-1 to TRBJ2-1; 9 bases line up with TRBD2. Unmatched junction bases numbered 13, after V lost 0 bases and J lost 1 base. In germline, CDR1 is DFQATT, CDR2 SNEGSKA (reference sequence). This CDR3 contains 19 residues. The CDR3 DNA reads TGCAGTGCTAGAGATGAACTAGCGGGTGGTATTGGTTCCTACAATGAGCAGTTCTTC. It is translated as CSARDELAGGIGSYNEQFF.

V is TRBV6-1 and J is TRBJ2-1; no clear D gene. Trimming pared 8 bases from V and 9 bases from J, leaving 20 bases between. The CDR3 has 14 residues. From germline, CDR1 is MNHNS and CDR2 SASEGT. DNA of the CDR3: TGTGCCAGCGGAGTGATTCTCAATTGGGGTGAGCAGTTCTTC. This codes for CASGVILNWGEQFF.

The chain has TRBV5-1 and TRBJ2-1; TRBD1 matches at 9 bases. The CDR3 contains 15 residues. From germline, CDR1 is SGHRS and CDR2 YFSETQ. The J segment lost 3 bases and the V segment lost 4 bases, leaving 5 bases of the junction unmatched. The CDR3 coding sequence is TGCGCCAGCAGCGTCGGACAGGGGTACTACAATGAGCAGTTCTTC. Translation: CASSVGQGYYNEQFF. The full variable domain, in which reference TRBV5-1 and TRBJ2-1 provide the parts outside the CDR3, is KAGVTQTPRYLIKTRGQQVTLSCSPISGHRSVSWYQQTPGQGLQFLFEYFSETQRNKGNFPGRFSGRQFSNSRSEMNVSTLELGDSALYLCASSVGQGYYNEQFFGPGTRLTVL.

This clonotype was seen repeatedly, ten times or more. V and J are TRBV29-1 and TRBJ1-5, with D tentatively TRBD1 (5 bases). From germline, CDR1 is SQVTM and CDR2 ANQGSEA. V shed 6 bases and J shed 1 base, with 10 bases lying between them. This CDR3 is 13 amino acids long. In DNA form, the CDR3 reads TGCAGCGTCTCCCGGGACAGCAATCAGCCCCAGCATTTT. Its translation is CSVSRDSNQPQHF.

The chain employs TRBV4-3 and TRBJ2-6; unclear D gene. Between the trimmed V and J ends, which lost 4 bases and 0 bases, there was a span of 22 bases. The CDR3 is made up of 20 amino acids. CDR1 and CDR2 from the germline V gene are LGHNA and YSLEER. This CDR3 is CASSPRVAIVHSSGANVLTF. The CDR3 bases are TGCGCCAGCAGCCCCCGGGTGGCAATAGTGCACTCCTCTGGGGCCAACGTCCTGACTTTC.

The table lists this clonotype with a few counts. This chain links TRBV25-1 with TRBJ2-1, with 7 nucleotides matching TRBD1. The CDR3 is 12 residues long. Germline loops: CDR1 MGHDK, CDR2 SYGVNS. Trimming took 7 bases from V and 10 from J; bases not matched to a gene: 7. The CDR3 spells CASTGTAGEQFF. For the CDR3, the DNA is TGTGCCAGCACTGGGACAGCAGGCGAGCAGTTCTTC.

This clonotype was seen a handful of times. The chain combines TRBV12-3 or TRBV12-4 with TRBJ2-2, with 9 bases matching TRBD1. Trimming took 6 bases from V and 1 from J; bases not matched to a gene: 3. The CDR3 is 15 amino acids. The CDR3 is CASRPGQGNTGELFF. As DNA, the CDR3 is TGTGCCAGCAGGCCGGGACAGGGGAACACCGGGGAGCTGTTTTTT.

There are a few counts of this clonotype. The chain recombines TRBV4-2 with TRBJ2-2, with a tentative D call TRBD2 (6 bases). The germline CDR1 and CDR2 sequences are LGHNA and YNFKEQ. The length of the CDR3 is 14 residues. V lost 4 bases, J lost 7 bases, and 13 bases lay in between. DNA for the CDR3: TGTGCCAGCAGCCGTGAGAGGGGAGGCGGGGAGCTGTTTTTT. Residues: CASSRERGGGELFF.

The chain uses TRBV5-1 and TRBJ2-7; 10 nucleotides match TRBD2. This CDR3 region has 14 residues. With 4 bases clipped from V and 7 bases from J, the junction kept 8 bases outside the gene matches. Germline CDR1 SGHRS, CDR2 YFSETQ. The CDR3: CASSNPSGSWEQYF. The CDR3, as DNA: TGCGCCAGCAGCAACCCTAGCGGGAGTTGGGAGCAGTACTTC.

The chain is built from TRBV7-2 and TRBJ2-6; a weak D match, TRBD2 (5 bases). The CDR3 has 17 residues. Germline CDR1 SGHTA, CDR2 FQGNSA. Deletions cut 0 bases from V and 0 bases from J, with 9 bases between. The CDR3 DNA reads as TGTGCCAGCAGCTTAGCTGCGGGTATCTCTGGGGCCAACGTCCTGACTTTC. It translates to CASSLAAGISGANVLTF. Using reference TRBV7-2 and TRBJ2-6 for the parts outside the CDR3, the full variable domain is GAGVSQSPSNKVTEKGKDVELRCDPISGHTALYWYRQSLGQGLEFLIYFQGNSAPDKSGLPSDRFSAERTGGSVSTLTIQRTQQEDSAVYLCASSLAAGISGANVLTFGAGSRLTVL.

This clonotype was picked up a small number of times. The V call is TRBV24-1, the J call TRBJ2-4; weak D call: TRBD1 (6 bases). The length of the CDR3 is 14 residues. The V gene's germline CDR1 is KGHDR and CDR2 SFDVKD. Deletions cut 4 bases from V and 4 bases from J, with 10 bases between. The CDR3 DNA is TGTGCCACCAGTGACTCTGACAGGAAAAACATTCAGTACTTC. Amino acids: CATSDSDRKNIQYF.

The chain recombines TRBV19 with TRBJ1-5; D is unresolved. The CDR3 is 14 amino acids. Germline V CDR1 and CDR2: LNHDA, SQIVND (reference sequence). The germline V and J ends were trimmed by 1 base and 5 bases, with 9 bases remaining between them. The CDR3 nucleotides are TGTGCCAGTAGTATAGCGACTGTCGATCAGCCCCAGCATTTT. Translating gives CASSIATVDQPQHF.